One T cell receptor (beta chain) is described in this entry. This clonotype has just a few counts. Its antigen remains undetermined. Base qualities are not recorded, but no much larger clone differs from it by a single base. The source of the sample is a study of response to subunit inactivated influenza vaccine (dated by TCRdb to 2016 to 2018). Context from the whole study: Deep quantitative T cell receptor repertoire profiling was used in the study to track responses to a trivalent subunit inactivated influenza vaccine. Here is what the overall study found, with its caveats: The authors suggested that each seasonal influenza vaccination may recruit only a limited number of new T cells.

Libraries were made using RT-PCR. Sequencing relied on an Illumina HiSeq 2500. TCRdb passed the public sequencing reads through fastp at Q25 and MiXCR, retaining productive beta sequences. Every entry covers one CDR3 protein and lists the most common genes and DNA from its rows. Recorded for this sample are 530,000 or so distinct CDR3 sequences; 10% to 15% of them occurred a single time. Approximately 10% of the sample goes to the ten largest clones. Sequences SGHVS (CDR1) and FQNEAQ (CDR2) are obtained from the germline V gene. Ends trimmed: V by 2 bases, J by 2 bases; bases unmatched to a gene: 4. CDR3 length: 15 amino acids, cysteine to phenylalanine. Only CDR3 DNA is held: 45 bases, read in frame from base 1.

This receptor was taken from a man aged 50 to 59 who received an inactivated influenza vaccine. Donor details come from another sample of the same person, matched by shared clones. The chain uses TRBV7-8 and TRBJ2-3, with 7 bases matching TRBD2. Source: PBMCs from blood, taken on the day of vaccination. Here is the DNA: TGTGCCAGCAGCTTACGTGCGGGAGACACAGATACGCAGTATTTT. Its protein reads: CASSLRAGDTDTQYF.